This TCR beta chain was observed in a study of response to subunit inactivated influenza vaccine. Overall study findings and caveats: That few new T cells are recruited by each seasonal influenza vaccination was the authors' suggestion.

V lost 6 bases and J lost 3; bases outside the gene matches: 14. CDR1 is MNHEY and CDR2 is SVGEGT in the germline V gene. This CDR3 has 18 residues. MiXCR, applied by TCRdb to the RT-PCR reads, yields one record per CDR3 protein. The data contain 700,000 to 900,000 distinct CDR3 sequences, 21% of them singletons. Remarks on this clonotype: Its antigen is undetermined.

The source of this sequence is a man aged 50-60 years who received an inactivated influenza vaccine. Sequenced here: PBMCs from blood, sampled more than 4 days after vaccination. The rearrangement joins TRBV6-2 or TRBV6-3 to TRBJ2-7, with 13 bases that match TRBD2. The CDR3, as DNA: TGTGCCAGCAGGCCTCCTGGACTAGCGGGAGAGGGCAACTACGAGCAGTACTTC. Encoded protein: CASRPPGLAGEGNYEQYF.